The clone carrying this TCR beta chain was seen repeatedly, ten times or more. Its antigen is as yet unknown. Using quantitative 5'-RACE with molecular barcodes, the authors made TCR beta libraries. Using its own MiXCR run on the 5' RACE reads, TCRdb lists one record per CDR3 protein. The sample shows more than 100,000 distinct CDR3 sequences, about an eighth of them seen only once. Germline CDR1 SGHRS, CDR2 YFSETQ. The V gene lost 0 bases and the J gene lost 7 bases, with 14 bases spanning the gap. CDR3 size: 15 residues. The record originates from a study of CD8 T cells in ankylosing spondylitis. Regarding the study as a whole: It was reported that disease-linked clones were significantly enriched in matched ankylosing spondylitis synovial fluid.

The receptor was derived from a female donor with ankylosing spondylitis or in good health (not recorded which). The chain uses TRBV5-1 and TRBJ2-1; D perhaps matches TRBD1 (6 bases). Sequenced input: blood, either unsorted or a sorted T cell fraction (not recorded which). CDR3 loop: CASSLVTQGVNEQFF. For the CDR3, the DNA is TGCGCCAGCAGCTTGGTCACACAGGGTGTGAATGAGCAGTTCTTC. The complete variable domain, with remaining parts taken from reference TRBV5-1 and TRBJ2-1, reads KAGVTQTPRYLIKTRGQQVTLSCSPISGHRSVSWYQQTPGQGLQFLFEYFSETQRNKGNFPGRFSGRQFSNSRSEMNVSTLELGDSALYLCASSLVTQGVNEQFFGPGTRLTVL.